One sample yielded the 7 T cell receptor beta chains listed below, sequenced in a study of identical twins. In TCRdb, the 5' RACE reads were re-called with MiXCR into one record per CDR3 protein. The sample has around 1.7 million distinct CDR3 sequences, under 35% seen once. The sequenced material came from cord blood. The receptors stem from a newborn girl in good health.

This clonotype turned up a few times. This chain uses TRBV20-1 with TRBJ2-5, with D perhaps being TRBD1 or TRBD2 (5 bases each). Germline assignment: CDR1 DFQATT and CDR2 SNEGSKA (reference sequence). This CDR3 comprises 14 residues. Trimming removed 5 bases at V and 2 bases at J, with 15 bases between. This CDR3 reads CSADSGTSQETQYF. CDR3 bases: TGCAGTGCTGACTCCGGGACGTCTCAAGAGACCCAGTACTTC.

This clonotype has a handful of counts. V is TRBV20-1 and J is TRBJ1-4, with 7 bases lining up with TRBD1. From germline, CDR1 is DFQATT and CDR2 SNEGSKA (reference sequence). V lost 6 bases to trimming and J lost 0 bases; unmatched junction nucleotides: 7. The CDR3 loop spans 15 amino acids. CDR3 DNA sequence: TGCAGTGCGAGACAGGGACCTCCAACTAATGAAAAACTGTTTTTT. Its protein is CSARQGPPTNEKLFF.

This clonotype was found a few times. This sequence joins TRBV18 and TRBJ1-1; D call uncertain. Germline CDR1 reads KGHSH; CDR2 reads LQKENI. The CDR3 spans 15 residues. V lost 6 bases and J 0 bases, leaving 14 bases between the germline ends. The chain's CDR3 is CASSRYSLMNTEAFF. The CDR3 nucleotides are TGTGCCAGCTCCCGGTACAGTCTCATGAACACTGAAGCTTTCTTT.

V and J are TRBV20-1 and TRBJ2-4, with D possibly matching TRBD2 (6 bases). The J call may be wrong; the DNA end is better matched by TRBJ2-5. This CDR3 spans 14 amino acids. CDR1 and CDR2 from the germline V gene are DFQATT and SNEGSKA (reference sequence). Here the CDR3 reads CSATGTAGQETQYF. Written as DNA, the CDR3 is TGCAGTGCTACCGGGACTGCCGGGCAAGAGACCCAGTACTTC.

This CDR3 is CASSLRGEGGTEAFF. Here the CDR3 DNA reads TGTGCCAGCAGTTTAAGAGGGGAAGGGGGCACTGAAGCTTTCTTT. The chain employs TRBV27 and TRBJ1-1; perhaps TRBD1 as D (6 bases). Germline-derived CDR1 and CDR2 are MNHEY and SMNVEV (reference sequence). Trimming stripped 2 bases from V and 4 bases from J, with 14 bases between. The CDR3 is 15 amino acids.

In its sample, this clonotype was seen many times. The chain combines TRBV20-1 with TRBJ2-3; 13 bases are a match to TRBD2. The CDR3 consists of 19 residues. Looked up from germline, CDR1 is DFQATT and CDR2 is SNEGSKA (reference sequence). J was trimmed by 1 base and V by 6 bases; bases with no gene match: 16. CDR3 nucleotides: TGCAGTGCCCCCGCGCCGGGACTAGCGGGATGGTCCGGCACAGATACGCAGTATTTT. Protein sequence: CSAPAPGLAGWSGTDTQYF.

The V gene is TRBV29-1, the J gene TRBJ1-2, with unresolved D. Trimming removed 3 bases at V and 5 bases at J, with 13 bases between. Germline V gene lookup returns CDR1 SQVTM and CDR2 ANQGSEA. CDR3 length: 13 residues. The CDR3 DNA follows: TGCAGCGTTGACAGGTCGGCCCCATATGGCTACACCTTC. Its protein is CSVDRSAPYGYTF.